Listed here are 20 T cell receptor beta chains from one sample, sequenced in a study of Graves' ophthalmopathy and Graves' hyperthyroidism. CDR3 regions of TCR beta were amplified from RNA transcripts. Following a first-round RT-PCR that used HTBI primers, a second-round multiplex PCR was carried out. TCRdb re-derived calls from the multiplex PCR reads in MiXCR, one entry per CDR3 protein. The sample lists about 220,000 distinct CDR3 sequences; 20% to 25% were seen once. The sequencing sample was made of peripheral blood. The receptors shown here come from a woman aged 50 to 60 with Graves' ophthalmopathy.

V is TRBV3-1 and J is TRBJ1-1, with D possibly matching TRBD1 (6 bases). Germline-derived CDR1 and CDR2 are LGHDT and YNNKEL (reference sequence). The CDR3 consists of 13 residues. V lost 4 bases and J lost 2, with 8 bases in between. The CDR3 DNA reads TGTGCCAGCAGCCTGGGGACAAACACTGAAGCTTTCTTT. Translation: CASSLGTNTEAFF.

This clonotype was observed many times. The chain uses TRBV7-2 and TRBJ1-2; D possibly corresponds to TRBD1 (6 bases). Trimming took 5 bases from V and 3 from J, leaving 16 bases between them. This CDR3 contains 15 residues. Germline lookup yields CDR1 SGHTA and CDR2 FQGNSA. Here the CDR3 DNA reads TGTGCCAGCAGCCACCCCGTGGGGGCCTACTATGGCTACACCTTC. Its translation: CASSHPVGAYYGYTF.

This chain links TRBV18 with TRBJ1-5, with TRBD1 matching 7 bases. V shed 6 bases, J shed 0 bases, and the junction held 8 bases outside the gene matches. Germline V gene data show CDR1 as KGHSH and CDR2 as LQKENI. The CDR3 length is 16 residues. This chain's CDR3 is CASSGGTAYSNQPQHF. Here the CDR3 DNA reads TGTGCCAGCTCGGGAGGGACAGCTTATAGCAATCAGCCCCAGCATTTT.

In this sample, this clonotype turned up many times. This CDR3 is CASSISTGVEPQHF. As DNA, the CDR3 is TGTGCCAGCAGTATCTCGACAGGGGTTGAGCCCCAGCATTTT. The rearrangement uses TRBV28 and TRBJ1-5, with 8 positions matching TRBD1. After removal of 5 bases from V and 8 bases from J, the junction contained 8 bases not matched to a gene. The germline gives CDR1 MDHEN, CDR2 SYDVKM. This CDR3 contains 14 residues.

This clonotype was observed at least ten times. This could be a read error, since a much larger clone is one nucleotide away. The chain has TRBV6-1 and TRBJ2-7; 12 bases are shared with TRBD2. Unmatched junction bases numbered 3, after V lost 4 bases and J lost 2 bases. The CDR3 totals 15 residues. Looked up from germline, CDR1 is MNHNS and CDR2 is SASEGT. The CDR3 nucleotides are TGTGCCAGCAGTGTCCGGACTAGCGGGACCTACGAGCAGTACTTC. It is translated as CASSVRTSGTYEQYF.

In this sample, this clonotype is medium-sized. The chain recombines TRBV19 with TRBJ2-4; D remains unclear. V lost 3 bases, J lost 8 bases, and 14 bases lay in between. Germline-derived CDR1 and CDR2 are LNHDA and SQIVND (reference sequence). The CDR3 runs to 14 residues. CDR3 amino acids: CASSMMAAPDIQYF. The CDR3 DNA is TGTGCCAGTAGTATGATGGCTGCCCCGGACATTCAGTACTTC. Based on the CDR3 plus reference TRBV19 and TRBJ2-4, the full variable domain is DGGITQSPKYLFRKEGQNVTLSCEQNLNHDAMYWYRQDPGQGLRLIYYSQIVNDFQKGDIAEGYSVSREKKESFPLTVTSAQKNPTAFYLCASSMMAAPDIQYFGAGTRLSVL.

This clonotype was seen many times. The chain has TRBV2 and TRBJ2-7; the D gene is possibly TRBD1 (6 bases). Trimming pared 7 bases from V and 6 bases from J, leaving 13 bases between. The CDR3 length is 12 residues. In germline, CDR1 is SNHLY, CDR2 FYNNEI. The CDR3 sequence: CASIRQVGEQYF. DNA of the CDR3: TGTGCCAGCATAAGACAGGTTGGCGAGCAGTACTTC.

There are many counts of this clonotype. The genes are TRBV7-9 and TRBJ1-5; D is unresolved. Germline CDR1 SEHNR, CDR2 FQNEAQ (reference sequence). This CDR3 has 12 residues. V lost 5 bases and J 7 bases, leaving 9 bases between the germline ends. The CDR3 nucleotides read TGTGCCAGCAGCACCGACGGGCAGCCCCAGCATTTT. Translation: CASSTDGQPQHF.

This clonotype was recorded at least ten times. V usage is TRBV27 and J usage is TRBJ2-7; D is ambiguous. Trimming stripped 5 bases from V and 4 bases from J, with 9 bases between. The CDR3 consists of 12 residues. The germline gives CDR1 MNHEY, CDR2 SMNVEV (reference sequence). CDR3 in DNA: TGTGCCAGCAGTCCAATTGCGTACGAGCAGTACTTC. It specifies CASSPIAYEQYF.

This clonotype occurred many times. The gene calls are TRBV20-1 and TRBJ1-2, with D perhaps matching TRBD1 (5 bases). There are 15 residues in the CDR3. V shed 1 base and J shed 2 bases, with 14 bases lying between them. Germline assignment: CDR1 DFQATT and CDR2 SNEGSKA (reference sequence). CDR3 nucleotide sequence: TGCAGTGCTAGAGCCGACAGAGGAGCAAACTATGGCTACACCTTC. As protein: CSARADRGANYGYTF.

This clonotype showed up many times. CDR3 DNA sequence: TGTGCCAGCGCCATGAGGGGTTCTAACTATGGCTACACCTTC. It codes for CASAMRGSNYGYTF. This chain joins TRBV11-1 and TRBJ1-2; D is possibly TRBD1 (5 bases). The germline V gene has CDR1 SGHAT and CDR2 FQDESV (reference sequence). Trimming took off 8 bases at V and 0 bases at J, with 13 bases between the two ends. CDR3 size: 14 residues.

At least ten counts were recorded for this clonotype. CDR3 sequence reads: CASHPGQGYEQYF. CDR3 bases: TGTGCCAGCCACCCGGGACAGGGGTACGAGCAGTACTTC. The J gene is TRBJ2-7, the V gene TRBV2; 10 bases align to TRBD1. CDR3 length equals 13 residues. V lost 8 bases to trimming and J lost 4 bases; unmatched junction nucleotides: 5. The germline V gene encodes CDR1 SNHLY and CDR2 FYNNEI.

The chain couples TRBV7-2 to TRBJ2-7, with D perhaps TRBD1 or TRBD2 (5 bases each). V shed 1 base and J shed 5 bases, with 15 bases lying between them. The CDR3 is 15 residues long. Germline V lookup: CDR1 SGHTA, CDR2 FQGNSA. CDR3 DNA sequence: TGTGCCAGCAGCTTAGGGTGGGACCCCCTCCACGAGCAGTACTTC. It translates to CASSLGWDPLHEQYF.

The chain couples TRBV2 to TRBJ2-5; maybe TRBD2 (6 bases). CDR3 length: 13 amino acids. The V gene lost 5 bases and the J gene lost 3 bases, with 10 bases spanning the gap. Per the germline V gene, CDR1 is SNHLY and CDR2 is FYNNEI. CDR3 in DNA: TGTGCCAGCAGTCGGGAGTTGGAAGAGACCCAGTACTTC. Residues: CASSRELEETQYF.

This chain links TRBV12-3 or TRBV12-4 with TRBJ1-2, with D possibly being TRBD1 (6 bases). The CDR3 is 15 amino acids. V gave up 5 bases and J gave up 3 bases, with 16 bases separating them. CDR3 loop: CASSPTTGLDYGYTF. CDR3 DNA: TGTGCCAGCAGTCCCACGACAGGTCTCGACTATGGCTACACCTTC.

This clonotype was seen many times. This sequence joins TRBV12-5 and TRBJ1-5; 8 bases are a match to TRBD1. The V segment lost 5 bases and the J segment 9 bases; nucleotides outside the gene matches: 9. CDR1 and CDR2 from the germline V gene are LGHNT and FRNRAP. The CDR3 spans 14 residues. The CDR3, as DNA: TGTGCTAGTGGTCCCGGACAGGGCACCGGGCCCCAGCATTTT. Residues: CASGPGQGTGPQHF.

The chain uses TRBV6-5 and TRBJ1-1; TRBD1 is a possible D gene (6 bases). The germline V gene encodes CDR1 MNHEY and CDR2 SVGAGI. The CDR3 is 14 amino acids. Trimming left V 2 bases short and J 1 base short, with 8 bases between. CDR3 nucleotides: TGTGCCAGCAGTTACGGGGGGCAGAACACTGAAGCTTTCTTT. Its translation is CASSYGGQNTEAFF.

This clonotype was counted ten times or more. The V and J genes are TRBV6-2 or TRBV6-3 and TRBJ2-7; D might be TRBD2 (6 bases). V shed 10 bases and J shed 5 bases, with 18 bases lying between them. Germline V gene lookup returns CDR1 MNHEY and CDR2 SVGEGT. The length of the CDR3 is 13 residues. The CDR3 protein is CATLLGGFNEQYF. DNA for the CDR3: TGTGCCACTCTATTAGGAGGGTTCAACGAGCAGTACTTC.

This clonotype was detected ten times or more. The genes are TRBV19 and TRBJ1-2; possibly TRBD1 for D (5 bases). Looked up from germline, CDR1 is LNHDA and CDR2 is SQIVND (reference sequence). The V end lost 6 bases, the J end lost 8 bases, and 16 bases lay between the germline ends. The CDR3 extends over 13 amino acids. The CDR3 sequence: CASSSGTYRGYTF. CDR3 sequence (DNA): TGTGCCAGTAGCTCCGGGACTTACCGGGGCTACACCTTC.

This clonotype was seen repeatedly, ten times or more. The V call is TRBV28, the J call TRBJ2-2; D is uncertain. The CDR3 covers 14 residues. Germline V gene data show CDR1 as MDHEN and CDR2 as SYDVKM. Trimming stripped 7 bases from V and 4 bases from J, with 13 bases between. In DNA form, the CDR3 reads TGTGCCAGCATCACCGCTTCGGCCACCGGGGAGCTGTTTTTT. As protein: CASITASATGELFF.